Reported below is one TCR beta chain. Its binding antigen is unknown. Base qualities are missing; no much larger clone stands one base away. This sample was included in a study of T cell responses to AZD1222 COVID-19 vaccine (dated by TCRdb to 2020 to 2022). Broadly, across the study: AZD1222 recipients whose second dose came at about 4 weeks and those whose second dose came at about 12 weeks were combined into one group, since spike-specific TCR depth and breadth did not differ between the two schedules. Trial participants were enrolled by age into 18-55, 56-69 and 70-plus year subgroups, with around 150, 28 and 57 TCR-sequenced participants respectively. A total of 230 to 250 trial participants underwent TCR sequencing, of whom under 220 had received two doses of AZD1222 and 26 had received two doses of the MenACWY control vaccine.

The CDR3 regions of human TCRbeta chains were subjected to immunosequencing. Per the authors' processing: Repertoire TCRs were checked for matches against a reference library of SARS-CoV-2-specific TCRs that had been generated using the MIRA antigen-specificity platform. Breadth was defined as the fraction of unique TCRs that were SARS-CoV-2-associated. Depth was defined as the fraction of total T cells that were SARS-CoV-2-associated. Using the MIRA data, each spike-specific TCR was assigned both to the spike region to which the TCR was reactive and to a CD4 or CD8 class. Log10-transformed breadth and depth values were compared by one-way ANOVA with Sidak's multiple comparisons tests. Not all clones reach the TCRdb copy of this immuneACCESS table, which keeps in-frame sequences only. Checked studies attribute under half of the gap to unresolved V genes and leave the rest unexplained. V and J calls and clone size are copied from that table; D and trimming were computed from the DNA. This sample gives more than 85,000 clones in total; around 93% of them show up just once. The biggest ten clones account for around 7.5% of the sample.

Here is what the overall study found, with its caveats: Conclusions about previously exposed vaccinees are limited, since just five to seven AZD1222 recipients were seropositive for SARS-CoV-2 at baseline. No day 14 peak-response samples were available, so repertoires were characterized only after the peak T cell response. The 56-69-year group was small, and its depth increase did not reach significance, likely because of low power. Participants were mostly white British and included more females than males, and it was suggested by the authors that clonal diversity may have been underestimated. Nearly half of unique spike-specific TCRs reportedly recognized epitopes outside regions mutated in the B.1.351 and B.1.1.7 variants. After two AZD1222 doses, both the breadth and the depth of spike-specific TCRs were significantly higher than at day 0 and than in MenACWY recipients. CD4 TCRs associated with the vaccine covered the entire spike protein, and the dominant responses were in regions 160-218 and 743-854.

The CDR3, from cysteine to phenylalanine, totals 16 residues. Just CDR3 DNA is preserved here, 48 bases in frame from base 1. Sequences SGDLS (CDR1) and YYNGEE (CDR2) are obtained from the germline V gene. Trimming costs V 0 bases and J 2 bases, and their ends lie 14 bases apart. The label giving this sample's time point can be read as: baseline before first vaccination. Samples from vaccinated people were obtained from the UK trials COV001 and COV002, which included a single-blind randomized controlled phase 2/3 trial of AZD1222 (ChAdOx1 nCoV-19) in healthy adults. For TCRbeta chain sequencing, PBMC samples were collected from trial participants at day 0 and at day 28 after the second dose.

The origin of this receptor is an adult in good health. The chain joins TRBV9 to TRBJ1-2, and perhaps TRBD1 as D gene, on 6 matching bases. Specimen: peripheral blood, collected on day 0 of AZD1222 vaccination. The CDR3 corresponds to CASSVDPGTPNYGYTF. The DNA reads TGTGCCAGCAGCGTAGACCCCGGGACACCCAACTATGGCTACACCTTC.